What follows is one TCR beta chain and its context. The data derive from a study of technical replicates of blood from a handful of donors. Trimming left V 3 bases short and J 4 bases short, with 12 bases between. Germline V gene data show CDR1 as MGHDK and CDR2 as SYGVNS. CDR3 length: 14 residues. Produced via immunoSEQ multiplex PCR; TCRdb's table is partial and in-frame only. The table shows under 70,000 clones, with roughly 92% occurring only once. This TCR was sampled from a human donor in good health. Sequencing was done on a sample of T cells isolated from PBMCs. The chain carries TRBV25-1 and TRBJ1-1; no firm D call. CDR3 region: CASSDIATPTEAFF. The CDR3 DNA is TGTGCCAGCAGTGACATAGCCACGCCCACTGAAGCTTTCTTT.